This entry features one TCR beta chain sequence. What it binds is not known. These data come from a study of CD8 T cells in Susac syndrome. Findings and caveats of the study: The study recognized that its TCR sequencing and HLA analysis covered a relatively small number of individuals.

The CDR3 covers 13 residues. V lost 8 bases and J lost 5; bases outside the gene matches: 8. CDR1 and CDR2 (germline): MNHEY, SMNVEV (reference sequence). The multiple sclerosis controls were treatment-naive patients, and their relapsing-remitting disease was stable or active. Random hexamers primed reverse transcription of about 0.45 to 1 ug RNA. The immunoSEQ assay covered 54 Vbeta and 13 Jbeta segments for CDR3. TCRdb re-called the immunoSEQ multiplex PCR reads with MiXCR, one entry per CDR3 protein. The repertoire holds a few hundred thousand distinct CDR3 sequences, with around 85% as singletons.

The sequence came from a human donor with multiple sclerosis. This chain joins TRBV27 and TRBJ2-5; TRBD1 matches at 7 bases. Sequencing was done on a sample of CD8+ T cells from PBMCs. CDR3 sequence reads: CASGARRGETQYF. CDR3 sequence (DNA): TGTGCCAGCGGGGCGCGCAGGGGGGAGACCCAGTACTTC.